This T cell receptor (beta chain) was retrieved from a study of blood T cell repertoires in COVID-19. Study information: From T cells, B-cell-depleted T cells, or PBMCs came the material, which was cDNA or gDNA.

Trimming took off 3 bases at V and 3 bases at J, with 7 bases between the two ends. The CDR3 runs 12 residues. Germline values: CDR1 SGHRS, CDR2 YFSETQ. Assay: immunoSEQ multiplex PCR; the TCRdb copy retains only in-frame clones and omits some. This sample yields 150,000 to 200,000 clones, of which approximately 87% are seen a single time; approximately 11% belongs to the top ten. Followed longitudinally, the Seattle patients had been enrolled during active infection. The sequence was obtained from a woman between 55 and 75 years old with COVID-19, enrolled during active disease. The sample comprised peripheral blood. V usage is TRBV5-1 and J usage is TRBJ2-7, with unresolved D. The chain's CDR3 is CASSSNYYEQYF. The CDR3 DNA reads TGCGCCAGCAGCTCGAACTACTACGAGCAGTACTTC.